These 25 T cell receptor beta chains came from one sample sequenced in a study of blood T cells in healthy people across ages. The authors ran a second PCR of 7 to 11 cycles using a sample-barcoded 5' primer and a J-beta primer mix. Each CDR3 protein is one row after TCRdb ran MiXCR on the 5' RACE reads. The sample includes approximately 2,000,000 distinct CDR3 sequences, more than 35% of them seen just once. Sequenced material: blood. Receptor source: a human donor in good health.

For this clonotype: An end of the junction does not agree with germline; a read error may underlie this. The rearrangement uses TRBV29-1 and TRBJ2-5; D possibly uses TRBD1 or TRBD2 (5 bases each). Germline-derived CDR1 and CDR2 are SQVTM and ANQGSEA. The CDR3 consists of 11 residues. In DNA form, the CDR3 reads TGCAGCGTATCCGGGCCGTCTGGGGGTTTCTTC. Its protein product is CSVSGPSGGFF.

The rearrangement uses TRBV28 and TRBJ1-2, with D possibly matching TRBD1 (6 bases). Between the trimmed V and J ends, which lost 6 bases and 8 bases, there was a span of 19 bases. This CDR3 is 14 amino acids long. CDR1 MDHEN and CDR2 SYDVKM come from the germline V gene. The CDR3 reads CASRLVQGRRGYTF. The CDR3 nucleotides are TGTGCCAGCAGGTTAGTGCAGGGGAGGCGAGGCTACACCTTC.

The chain is built from TRBV5-1 and TRBJ1-1; a weak D match, TRBD1 (5 bases). This CDR3 is 15 amino acids long. The germline V and J ends were trimmed by 3 bases and 5 bases, with 17 bases remaining between them. The germline gives CDR1 SGHRS, CDR2 YFSETQ. CDR3 amino acids: CASSSLGVVGTEAFF. The CDR3 coding sequence is TGCGCCAGCAGCTCACTGGGGGTGGTAGGGACTGAAGCTTTCTTT.

For this clonotype: A junction boundary mismatches the germline segment, possibly from a read error. V and J are TRBV6-6 and TRBJ1-2, with unresolved D. Germline V gene sequence: CDR1 MNHNY, CDR2 SVGAGI (reference sequence). The length of the CDR3 is 14 residues. CDR3 bases: TGTGCCAGCAGTTATGAGAGCCGCTACTATGGTTACACCTTC. This sequence encodes CASSYESRYYGYTF.

Notes on this clonotype: This may arise from a read error, as a much more abundant clone is one base away. The chain uses TRBV28 and TRBJ1-6; D unclear. The CDR3 extends over 17 amino acids. The germline V gene has CDR1 MDHEN and CDR2 SYDVKM. Deletions cut 2 bases from V and 0 bases from J, with 11 bases between. The CDR3 DNA follows: TGTGCCAGCAGTTTAAAACCGTCCGCCTCCTATAATTCACCCCTCCACTTT. It yields the protein CASSLKPSASYNSPLHF.

In this sample, this clonotype turned up a few times. The chain combines TRBV20-1 with TRBJ2-3; 7 nucleotides line up with TRBD2. Germline-derived CDR1 and CDR2 are DFQATT and SNEGSKA (reference sequence). Trimming cost V 3 bases and J 1 base; bases outside gene matches: 4. The CDR3 spans 14 residues. For the CDR3, the DNA is TGCAGTGCTAGGCGGGGGATCGGCACAGATACGCAGTATTTT. It translates to CSARRGIGTDTQYF.

V usage is TRBV5-1 and J usage is TRBJ1-6, with 12 bases fitting TRBD1. The V and J ends lost 7 bases and 15 bases, in that order; junction bases with no gene match: 11. CDR3 length: 14 residues. Germline CDR1 SGHRS, CDR2 YFSETQ. CDR3 DNA: TGCGCCAGCTCCCCCCTTGGGACAGGGGGCATCCTCCACTTT. It codes for CASSPLGTGGILHF.

The sample holds a few counts of this clonotype. An end of the junction differs from the germline gene, which may be a read error. The chain uses TRBV12-3 or TRBV12-4 and TRBJ1-6, with a tentative D call TRBD1 (5 bases). This CDR3 contains 16 residues. The CDR3 DNA reads TGTGCCAGCAGTTTAAGAAGGGGCCATAATAAATCACCCCTCCACTTT. Protein sequence: CASSLRRGHNKSPLHF.

V usage is TRBV20-1 and J usage is TRBJ1-1, with unresolved D. Germline assignment: CDR1 DFQATT and CDR2 SNEGSKA (reference sequence). The CDR3 consists of 14 residues. V lost 1 base and J lost 5, with 14 bases in between. The CDR3: CSARVPGGATEAFF. In nucleotides, the CDR3 is TGCAGTGCTAGAGTGCCAGGTGGAGCAACTGAAGCTTTCTTT.

In the case of this clonotype: This may come from a read error, since a much larger clone is one base off. The V call is TRBV29-1, the J call TRBJ1-2, with 8 bases lining up with TRBD1. In germline, CDR1 is SQVTM, CDR2 ANQGSEA. The CDR3 runs 13 residues. V dropped 7 bases and J dropped 4; count of bases not matched to a gene: 8. CDR3 DNA: TGCAGCGGGGGGACAGGTGGAGGCTATGGCTACACCTTC. This gives the protein CSGGTGGGYGYTF.

This clonotype came up a few times. The chain uses TRBV5-1 and TRBJ1-1; D is possibly TRBD1 (5 bases). The length of the CDR3 is 15 residues. The germline V and J ends were trimmed by 0 bases and 3 bases, with 12 bases remaining between them. The V gene's germline CDR1 is SGHRS and CDR2 YFSETQ. The CDR3 sequence: CASSLDGGRDTEAFF. The CDR3, as DNA: TGCGCCAGCAGCTTGGATGGGGGAAGGGACACTGAAGCTTTCTTT.

The CDR3 here is CASTILQGGSYNEQFF. The CDR3 DNA is TGTGCCAGCACAATCCTGCAGGGTGGGTCCTACAATGAGCAGTTCTTC. The chain is built from TRBV28 and TRBJ2-1, with a possible D match to TRBD1 (5 bases). V was shortened by 7 bases and J by 1 base, with 17 bases between the two germline ends. Germline V lookup: CDR1 MDHEN, CDR2 SYDVKM. The CDR3 has 16 amino acids.

This chain joins TRBV7-9 and TRBJ1-4, with unresolved D. The CDR3 is made up of 14 amino acids. Trimming took 5 bases from V and 8 from J, leaving 15 bases between them. Germline CDR1 SEHNR, CDR2 FQNEAQ (reference sequence). The CDR3 sequence is CASSQNEPTEKLFF. The CDR3 DNA follows: TGTGCCAGCAGCCAAAACGAACCTACCGAAAAACTGTTTTTT.

A word on this clonotype: An end of the junction does not agree with germline; a read error may underlie this. The J gene is TRBJ2-4, the V gene TRBV7-2; 7 bases agree with TRBD1. TRBJ2-7 matches the DNA end more closely, so the J call is doubtful. Germline values: CDR1 SGHTA, CDR2 FQGNSA. This CDR3 has 13 residues. CDR3 region: CASNLLQGSEQYF. CDR3 DNA sequence: TGCGCCAGCAACTTATTACAGGGGAGCGAGCAGTACTTC.

Note on this clonotype: The junction departs from germline at one end; a sequencing error may be responsible. The DNA for the CDR3 is TGTGCCAGCAGCTTAAAGTGGTGGTCAGCCCAAGGGACCCAGTACTTC. This codes for CASSLKWWSAQGTQYF. The chain uses TRBV7-8 and TRBJ2-7; no definite D call. The J call may not be correct, given that the DNA end is closer to TRBJ2-5. The germline CDR1 and CDR2 sequences are SGHVS and FQNEAQ. The CDR3 is made up of 16 amino acids.

The rearrangement uses TRBV13 and TRBJ1-2; D is ambiguous. V dropped 3 bases and J dropped 8 bases, with 13 bases sitting between them. Per the germline V gene, CDR1 is PRHDT and CDR2 is FYEKMQ (reference sequence). There are 13 residues in the CDR3. CDR3 nucleotide sequence: TGTGCCAGCAGCTTGAAGGGCCAGAGGGGCTACACCTTC. It specifies CASSLKGQRGYTF.

This clonotype appeared a few times. The chain recombines TRBV12-3 or TRBV12-4 with TRBJ2-5, with TRBD1 matching over 10 bases. With V trimmed by 2 bases and J by 4 bases, 4 bases remained unmatched. The CDR3 runs 15 residues. The CDR3 nucleotides read TGTGCCAGCAGTTTATTCCGGGACAGGGGAGAGACCCAGTACTTC. Amino acids: CASSLFRDRGETQYF.

This clonotype was detected only once. This chain connects TRBV20-1 to TRBJ2-1; D might be TRBD1 or TRBD2, each matching 6 bases. The germline V gene encodes CDR1 DFQATT and CDR2 SNEGSKA (reference sequence). The V and J ends lost 5 bases and 7 bases respectively, with 24 bases between them. CDR3 length equals 16 residues. This CDR3 is CSARGAQGRGGNEQFF. For the CDR3, the DNA is TGCAGTGCTCGGGGAGCACAGGGAAGAGGAGGGAATGAGCAGTTCTTC.

J is TRBJ2-4 and V is TRBV6-6; perhaps TRBD2 as D (5 bases). The DNA end is more similar to TRBJ2-7, so the J call may be wrong. CDR1 MNHNY and CDR2 SVGAGI come from the germline V gene (reference sequence). The CDR3 has 13 residues. CDR3 in amino acids: CASTQWTGYEQYF. Written as DNA, the CDR3 is TGTGCCAGCACCCAATGGACTGGCTACGAGCAGTACTTC.

V usage is TRBV4-1 and J usage is TRBJ2-7, with TRBD2 identical over 7 bases. After removal of 0 bases from V and 1 base from J, the junction contained 3 bases not matched to a gene. Germline-derived CDR1 and CDR2 are MGHRA and YSYEKL. The CDR3 runs 15 residues. CDR3 coding DNA: TGCGCCAGCAGCCAAGAACTAGCGAGTTCCTACGAGCAGTACTTC. This sequence encodes CASSQELASSYEQYF.

The chain is built from TRBV5-5 and TRBJ2-5; D call uncertain. Germline V gene sequence: CDR1 SGHKS, CDR2 YYEKEE (reference sequence). Trimming took 4 bases from V and 11 from J, leaving 18 bases between them. There are 13 residues in the CDR3. CDR3 amino acids: CASSPGRPEEQYF. The DNA of the CDR3 is TGTGCCAGCAGCCCGGGCAGACCGGAAGAGCAGTACTTC.

This clonotype has a handful of counts. This chain links TRBV4-2 with TRBJ2-3, with 8 bases fitting TRBD2. The CDR3 runs 14 residues. The ends lost 4 bases at V and 5 bases at J; junction bases unmatched: 5. CDR1 LGHNA and CDR2 YNFKEQ come from the germline V gene. The CDR3 protein is CASSPGGGIDTQYF. CDR3 DNA sequence: TGTGCCAGCAGCCCGGGGGGGGGAATAGATACGCAGTATTTT.

This clonotype showed up just a few times. The chain employs TRBV7-2 and TRBJ1-5; D ambiguous. Germline V gene lookup returns CDR1 SGHTA and CDR2 FQGNSA. There are 13 residues in the CDR3. The V end lost 2 bases, the J end lost 5 bases, and 7 bases lay between the germline ends. CDR3 sequence reads: CASSLLSDQPQHF. For the CDR3, the DNA is TGTGCCAGCAGCTTACTGTCCGATCAGCCCCAGCATTTT.

The chain recombines TRBV29-1 with TRBJ1-2; weak D call: TRBD1 (5 bases). The germline V gene encodes CDR1 SQVTM and CDR2 ANQGSEA. Trimming shortened V by 0 bases and J by 10 bases, and 18 bases separated the two germline ends. The CDR3 has 14 residues. The CDR3 DNA sequence: TGCAGCGTTGAAGATACCGGGGCCCGTAGAGTCTACACCTTC. It codes for CSVEDTGARRVYTF.

There are a few counts of this clonotype. The V and J genes are TRBV6-5 and TRBJ2-1; TRBD1 agrees at 7 bases. CDR3 length: 14 amino acids. J was trimmed by 6 bases and V by 7 bases; bases with no gene match: 9. CDR1 is MNHEY and CDR2 is SVGAGI in the germline V gene. CDR3 in amino acids: CASNSPTGRNEQFF. The CDR3 coding sequence is TGTGCCAGCAATTCGCCGACAGGGCGCAATGAGCAGTTCTTC.